These T cell receptor beta chains were read from a single sample in a study of beta chain features in type 1 diabetes. Method: immunoSEQ multiplex PCR; TCRdb's copy keeps in-frame clones and lacks some. The sample includes 860,000 or so clones, roughly 17% seen only once; the top ten take about 0.02%. Source material: naive CD4+ T cells from blood. All receptors derive from a woman younger than 35 in good health. CDR3s include the opening cysteine and the closing phenylalanine or tryptophan. Each record gives: CDR3 DNA, CDR3 protein, clone size, D gene, V gene, J gene. The D gene is left open where the match is weak. Only part of the rows carry a size: once, few, many, or a class if the clone is expanded.

cdr3_nt: TGTGCCAGTAATACAAAACCCAGGGGACAGGTGAACACCGGGGAGCTGTTTTTT
cdr3_aa: CASNTKPRGQVNTGELFF
clone_size: NA
d_call: NA
v_call: TRBV21-1
j_call: TRBJ2-2

cdr3_nt: TGTGCCAGTAGTACCGGGACGGACTATGGCTACACCTTC
cdr3_aa: CASSTGTDYGYTF
clone_size: NA
d_call: NA
v_call: TRBV19
j_call: TRBJ1-2

cdr3_nt: TGTGCCAGCAGTTTAGGAGGGGTAGCTAACTATGGCTACACCTTC
cdr3_aa: CASSLGGVANYGYTF
clone_size: NA
d_call: NA
v_call: TRBV28
j_call: TRBJ1-2

cdr3_nt: TGTGCCAGCAGCTACGGGACTAGGGGGTGGGGCACAGATACGCAGTATTTT
cdr3_aa: CASSYGTRGWGTDTQYF
clone_size: few
d_call: TRBD2
v_call: TRBV7-3
j_call: TRBJ2-3

cdr3_nt: TGTGCCAGCAGCTTCGGACAGGGGTTGGGCGGGGAGCTGTTTTTT
cdr3_aa: CASSFGQGLGGELFF
clone_size: NA
d_call: TRBD1
v_call: TRBV7-2
j_call: TRBJ2-2

cdr3_nt: TGTGCCAGCAGCTTAGGGTCTGGGCTAGCGGGCTCTTACAAAAACATTCAGTACTTC
cdr3_aa: CASSLGSGLAGSYKNIQYF
clone_size: few
d_call: TRBD2
v_call: TRBV13
j_call: TRBJ2-4

cdr3_nt: TGTGCCAGCAGACGGCGGGACAGGGACAATGAAAAACTGTTTTTT
cdr3_aa: CASRRRDRDNEKLFF
clone_size: NA
d_call: TRBD1
v_call: TRBV2
j_call: TRBJ1-4

cdr3_nt: TGTGCCAGCAGTTACTCGACAGGACGGTATGGCTACACCTTC
cdr3_aa: CASSYSTGRYGYTF
clone_size: NA
d_call: NA
v_call: TRBV6-5
j_call: TRBJ1-2

cdr3_nt: TGTGCCAGCTCACCTCGGGCGGAGGGCTCCTACGAGCAGTACTTC
cdr3_aa: CASSPRAEGSYEQYF
clone_size: few
d_call: NA
v_call: TRBV18
j_call: TRBJ2-7

cdr3_nt: TGTGCCAGCAGCTTACAGTTGGCGGGGGGTTACAATGAGCAGTTCTTC
cdr3_aa: CASSLQLAGGYNEQFF
clone_size: NA
d_call: TRBD2
v_call: TRBV7-2
j_call: TRBJ2-1

cdr3_nt: TGCAGTGCTCCCGGGAGGGGCGAGCAGTACTTC
cdr3_aa: CSAPGRGEQYF
clone_size: NA
d_call: TRBD2
v_call: TRBV20-1
j_call: TRBJ2-7

cdr3_nt: TGTGCCAGCAGCTTAAATTCCAGGGCCGGAAACACCATATATTTT
cdr3_aa: CASSLNSRAGNTIYF
clone_size: NA
d_call: NA
v_call: TRBV7-3
j_call: TRBJ1-3

cdr3_nt: TGTGCCAGCAGCCAATCTGGGACAGGGAGAGAAAAACTGTTTTTT
cdr3_aa: CASSQSGTGREKLFF
clone_size: few
d_call: TRBD1
v_call: TRBV4-2
j_call: TRBJ1-4

cdr3_nt: TGTGCCAGCAGTTTGCGAGGGGTCGGCTACACCTTC
cdr3_aa: CASSLRGVGYTF
clone_size: NA
d_call: NA
v_call: TRBV27
j_call: TRBJ1-2

cdr3_nt: TGCGCCAGCAGCCAAGATGGTCTAGCGGAAGATACGCAGTATTTT
cdr3_aa: CASSQDGLAEDTQYF
clone_size: NA
d_call: TRBD2
v_call: TRBV7-2
j_call: TRBJ2-3

cdr3_nt: TGTGCCAGCAGCTTAGTGACAGTCGATCAGCCCCAGCATTTT
cdr3_aa: CASSLVTVDQPQHF
clone_size: few
d_call: NA
v_call: TRBV7-2
j_call: TRBJ1-5

cdr3_nt: TGTGCCAGCAGAGACCCTGGTAGCACAGATACGCAGTATTTT
cdr3_aa: CASRDPGSTDTQYF
clone_size: few
d_call: NA
v_call: TRBV6-5
j_call: TRBJ2-3

cdr3_nt: TGTGCCAGCAGCCGGGACTACCAATACTCCTACAATGAGCAGTTCTTC
cdr3_aa: CASSRDYQYSYNEQFF
clone_size: few
d_call: TRBD2
v_call: TRBV27
j_call: TRBJ2-1

cdr3_nt: TGTGCCAGCAGCGCCACCCGATACGAGCAGTACTTC
cdr3_aa: CASSATRYEQYF
clone_size: NA
d_call: NA
v_call: TRBV11-2
j_call: TRBJ2-7

cdr3_nt: TGTGCCAGCAGCTTGGGAGTCAATCAGCCCCAGCATTTT
cdr3_aa: CASSLGVNQPQHF
clone_size: few
d_call: NA
v_call: TRBV7-3
j_call: TRBJ1-5

cdr3_nt: TGTGCCAGCAGTCGGACGGAGGGGGGTACAGAGACCCAGTACTTC
cdr3_aa: CASSRTEGGTETQYF
clone_size: NA
d_call: NA
v_call: TRBV7-8
j_call: TRBJ2-5